The source of this T cell receptor beta chain is a study of T cell changes during pregnancy in multiple sclerosis. Produced via immunoSEQ multiplex PCR; TCRdb's table is partial and in-frame only. This sample has about 77,000 clones; about 92% occur once, and the top ten carry 2% to 3%. Germline CDR1 is ENHRY and CDR2 is SYGVKD. V shed 2 bases and J shed 7 bases, with 8 bases lying between them. The CDR3 runs to 12 residues. Sequenced here: peripheral blood, sampled after pregnancy. The TCR originated in a female donor in good health, enrolled as a control in a pregnancy study. The rearrangement uses TRBV10-3 and TRBJ1-1, with D perhaps TRBD1 (6 bases). The chain's CDR3 is CAISETGYEAFF. CDR3 coding DNA: TGTGCCATCAGTGAGACAGGGTATGAAGCTTTCTTT.